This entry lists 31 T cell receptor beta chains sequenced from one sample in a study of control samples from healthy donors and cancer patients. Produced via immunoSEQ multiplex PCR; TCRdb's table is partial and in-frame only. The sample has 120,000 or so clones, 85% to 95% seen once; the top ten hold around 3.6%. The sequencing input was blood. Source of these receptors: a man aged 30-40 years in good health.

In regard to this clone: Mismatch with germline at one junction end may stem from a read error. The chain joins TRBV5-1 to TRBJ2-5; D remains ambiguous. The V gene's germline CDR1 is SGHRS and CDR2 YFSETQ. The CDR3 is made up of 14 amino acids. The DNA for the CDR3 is TGCGCCGGCAGCTTGAATTCGTTAGAAGAGACCCAGTACTTC. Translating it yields CAGSLNSLEETQYF. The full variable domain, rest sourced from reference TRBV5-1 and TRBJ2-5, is KAGVTQTPRYLIKTRGQQVTLSCSPISGHRSVSWYQQTPGQGLQFLFEYFSETQRNKGNFPGRFSGRQFSNSRSEMNVSTLELGDSALYLCAGSLNSLEETQYFGPGTRLLVL.

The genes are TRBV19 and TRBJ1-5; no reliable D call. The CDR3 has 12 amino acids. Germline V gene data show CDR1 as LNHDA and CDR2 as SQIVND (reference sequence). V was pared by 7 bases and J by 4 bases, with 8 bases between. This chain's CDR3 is CASTDMNQPQHF. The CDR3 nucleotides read TGTGCCAGTACCGATATGAATCAGCCCCAGCATTTT.

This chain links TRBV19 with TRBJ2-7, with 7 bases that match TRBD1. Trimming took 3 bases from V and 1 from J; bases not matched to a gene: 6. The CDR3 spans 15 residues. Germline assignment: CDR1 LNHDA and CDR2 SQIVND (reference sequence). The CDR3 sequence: CASSMEGGESYEQYF. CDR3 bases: TGTGCCAGTAGTATGGAAGGGGGCGAATCCTACGAGCAGTACTTC.

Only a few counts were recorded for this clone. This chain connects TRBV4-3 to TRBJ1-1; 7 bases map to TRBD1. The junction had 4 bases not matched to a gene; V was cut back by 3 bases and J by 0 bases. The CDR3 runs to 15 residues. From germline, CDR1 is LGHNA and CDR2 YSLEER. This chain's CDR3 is CASSQAGTVNTEAFF. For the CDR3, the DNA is TGCGCCAGCAGCCAGGCCGGGACAGTGAACACTGAAGCTTTCTTT.

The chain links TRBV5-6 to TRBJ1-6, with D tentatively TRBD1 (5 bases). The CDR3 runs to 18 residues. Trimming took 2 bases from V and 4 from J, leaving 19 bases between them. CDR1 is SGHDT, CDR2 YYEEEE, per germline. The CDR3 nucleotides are TGTGCCAGCAGCTTAATTGGTTCAGGGTATTTTTATAATTCACCCCTCCACTTT. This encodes CASSLIGSGYFYNSPLHF.

DNA of the CDR3: TGTGCCAGCAGGGTCGTGTTCGGGACAGGAAAAAACATTCAGTACTTC. Translation gives CASRVVFGTGKNIQYF. This chain links TRBV21-1 with TRBJ2-4; the table gives TRBD1 as D, unverified against the DNA. TRBV21-1 is a listed pseudogene. There are 16 residues in the CDR3.

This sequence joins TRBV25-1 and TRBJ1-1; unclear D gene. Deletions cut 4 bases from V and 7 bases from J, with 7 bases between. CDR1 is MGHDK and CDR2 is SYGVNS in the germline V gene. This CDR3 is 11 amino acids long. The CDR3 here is CASSGAVEAFF. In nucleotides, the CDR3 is TGTGCCAGCAGTGGGGCGGTTGAAGCTTTCTTT.

CDR3 DNA sequence: TGTGCCAGTACCCTTAGCGGGGGGACCATTAAGGAGCAGTTCTTC. As protein: CASTLSGGTIKEQFF. The chain uses TRBV19 and TRBJ2-1, with 10 nucleotides matching TRBD2. V shed 7 bases, J shed 10 bases, and the junction held 13 bases outside the gene matches. The CDR3 totals 15 residues. Per germline, CDR1 LNHDA and CDR2 SQIVND (reference sequence).

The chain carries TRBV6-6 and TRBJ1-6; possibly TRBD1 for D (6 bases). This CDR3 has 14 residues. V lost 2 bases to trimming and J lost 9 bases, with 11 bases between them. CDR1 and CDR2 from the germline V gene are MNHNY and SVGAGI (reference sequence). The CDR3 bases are TGTGCCAGCAGTTACGGGGGCAGTGGTTCACCCCTCCACTTT. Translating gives CASSYGGSGSPLHF.

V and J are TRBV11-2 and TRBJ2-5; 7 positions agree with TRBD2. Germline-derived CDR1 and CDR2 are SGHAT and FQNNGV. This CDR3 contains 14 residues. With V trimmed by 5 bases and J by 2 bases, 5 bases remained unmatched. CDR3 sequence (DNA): TGTGCCAGCAGCCAGAGGCGGGGGCAAGAGACCCAGTACTTC. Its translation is CASSQRRGQETQYF.

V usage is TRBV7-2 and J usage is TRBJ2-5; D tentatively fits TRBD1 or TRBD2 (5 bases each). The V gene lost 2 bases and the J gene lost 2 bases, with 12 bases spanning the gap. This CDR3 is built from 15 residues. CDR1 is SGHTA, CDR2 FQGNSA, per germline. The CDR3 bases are TGTGCCAGCAGCTTAAGAACGGGGCGGCAAGAGACCCAGTACTTC. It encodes CASSLRTGRQETQYF.

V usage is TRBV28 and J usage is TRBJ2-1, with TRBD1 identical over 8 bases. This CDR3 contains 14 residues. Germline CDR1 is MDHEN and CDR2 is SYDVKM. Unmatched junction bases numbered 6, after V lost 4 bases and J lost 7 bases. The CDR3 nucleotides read TGTGCCAGCAGTTCTGCTCGACAGGGGAATGAGCAGTTCTTC. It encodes CASSSARQGNEQFF.

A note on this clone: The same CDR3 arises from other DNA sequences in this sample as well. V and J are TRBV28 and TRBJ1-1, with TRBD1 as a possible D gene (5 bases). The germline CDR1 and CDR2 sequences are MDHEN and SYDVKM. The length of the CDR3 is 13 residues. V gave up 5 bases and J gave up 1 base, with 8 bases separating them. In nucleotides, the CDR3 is TGTGCCAGCAGTCCTACAGGGAACACTGAAGCTTTCTTT. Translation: CASSPTGNTEAFF.

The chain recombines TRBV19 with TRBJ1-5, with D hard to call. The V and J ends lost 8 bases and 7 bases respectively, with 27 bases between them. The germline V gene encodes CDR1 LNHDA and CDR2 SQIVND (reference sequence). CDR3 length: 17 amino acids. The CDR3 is CASRQLGLGSDDQPQHF. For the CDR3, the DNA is TGTGCCAGTCGGCAGTTGGGGTTGGGCAGTGATGACCAGCCCCAGCATTTT.

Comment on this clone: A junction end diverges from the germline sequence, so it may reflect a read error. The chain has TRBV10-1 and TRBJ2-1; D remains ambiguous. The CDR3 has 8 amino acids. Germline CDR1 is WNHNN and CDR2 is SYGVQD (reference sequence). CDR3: CASNEQFF. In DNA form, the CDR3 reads TGCGCCAGCAATGAGCAGTTCTTC.

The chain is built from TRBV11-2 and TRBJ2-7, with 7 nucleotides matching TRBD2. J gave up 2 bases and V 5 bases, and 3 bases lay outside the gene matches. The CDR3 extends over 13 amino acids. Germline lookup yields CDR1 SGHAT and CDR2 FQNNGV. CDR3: CASSPRGAYEQYF. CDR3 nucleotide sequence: TGTGCCAGCAGCCCCCGGGGGGCCTACGAGCAGTACTTC.

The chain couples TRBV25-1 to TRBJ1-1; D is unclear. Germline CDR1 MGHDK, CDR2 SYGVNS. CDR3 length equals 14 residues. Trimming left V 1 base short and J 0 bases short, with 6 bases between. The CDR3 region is CASSESTVNTEAFF. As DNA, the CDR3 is TGTGCCAGCAGTGAATCCACAGTGAACACTGAAGCTTTCTTT. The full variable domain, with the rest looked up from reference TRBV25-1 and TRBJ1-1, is EADIYQTPRYLVIGTGKKITLECSQTMGHDKMYWYQQDPGMELHLIHYSYGVNSTEKGDLSSESTVSRIRTEHFPLTLESARPSHTSQYLCASSESTVNTEAFFGQGTRLTVV.

CDR3 sequence reads: CASSQSRGGPYNEQFF. The CDR3 DNA follows: TGTGCCAGCAGCCAATCGCGGGGGGGCCCCTACAATGAGCAGTTCTTC. The chain combines TRBV3-1 (or the pseudogene TRBV3-2) with TRBJ2-1, with 9 bases aligning to TRBD2. Looked up from germline, CDR1 is LGHDT and CDR2 is YNNKEL (reference sequence). The junction had 4 bases not matched to a gene; V was cut back by 2 bases and J by 2 bases. This CDR3 region has 16 residues.

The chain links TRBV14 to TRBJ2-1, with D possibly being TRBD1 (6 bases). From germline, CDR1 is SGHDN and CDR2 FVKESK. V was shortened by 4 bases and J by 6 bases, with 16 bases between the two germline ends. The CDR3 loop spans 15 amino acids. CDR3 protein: CASSRDIEGVNEQFF. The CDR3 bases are TGTGCCAGCAGCCGAGACATAGAGGGGGTCAATGAGCAGTTCTTC.

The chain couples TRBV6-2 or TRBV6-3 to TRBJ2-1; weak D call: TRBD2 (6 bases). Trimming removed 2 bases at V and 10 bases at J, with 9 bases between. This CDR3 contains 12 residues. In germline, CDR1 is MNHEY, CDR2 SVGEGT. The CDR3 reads CASSYLREEQFF. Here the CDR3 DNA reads TGTGCCAGCAGTTACCTCCGGGAGGAGCAGTTCTTC.

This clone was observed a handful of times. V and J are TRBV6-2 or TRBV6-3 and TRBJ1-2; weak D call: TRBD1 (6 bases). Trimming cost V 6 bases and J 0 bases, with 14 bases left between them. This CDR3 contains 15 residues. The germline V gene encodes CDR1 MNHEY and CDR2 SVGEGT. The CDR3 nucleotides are TGTGCCAGCAGCCCTCCAGGGGATTCTAACTATGGCTACACCTTC. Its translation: CASSPPGDSNYGYTF.

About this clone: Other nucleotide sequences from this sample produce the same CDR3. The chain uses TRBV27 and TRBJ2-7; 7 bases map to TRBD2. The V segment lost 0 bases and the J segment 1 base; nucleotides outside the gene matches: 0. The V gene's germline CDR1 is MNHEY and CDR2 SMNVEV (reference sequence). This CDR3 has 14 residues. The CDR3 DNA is TGTGCCAGCAGTTTATCGGGGGGGTCCTACGAGCAGTACTTC. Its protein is CASSLSGGSYEQYF.

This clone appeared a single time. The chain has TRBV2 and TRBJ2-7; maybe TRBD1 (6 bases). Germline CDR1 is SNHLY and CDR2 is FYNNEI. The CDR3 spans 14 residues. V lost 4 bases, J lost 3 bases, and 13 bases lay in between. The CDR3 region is CASSAGTTIYEQYF. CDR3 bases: TGTGCCAGCAGTGCCGGGACAACAATCTACGAGCAGTACTTC. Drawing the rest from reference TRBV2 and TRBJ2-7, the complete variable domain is EPEVTQTPSHQVTQMGQEVILRCVPISNHLYFYWYRQILGQKVEFLVSFYNNEISEKSEIFDDQFSVERPDGSNFTLKIRSTKLEDSAMYFCASSAGTTIYEQYFGPGTRLTVT.

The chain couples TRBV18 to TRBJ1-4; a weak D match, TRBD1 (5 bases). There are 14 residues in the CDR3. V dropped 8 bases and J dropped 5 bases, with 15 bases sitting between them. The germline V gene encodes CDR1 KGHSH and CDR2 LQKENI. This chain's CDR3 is CASALPQGNEKLFF. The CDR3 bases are TGTGCCAGCGCCCTACCTCAGGGAAATGAAAAACTGTTTTTT. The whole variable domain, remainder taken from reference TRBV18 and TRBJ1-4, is NAGVMQNPRHLVRRRGQEARLRCSPMKGHSHVYWYRQLPEEGLKFMVYLQKENIIDESGMPKERFSAEFPKEGPSILRIQQVVRGDSAAYFCASALPQGNEKLFFGSGTQLSVL.

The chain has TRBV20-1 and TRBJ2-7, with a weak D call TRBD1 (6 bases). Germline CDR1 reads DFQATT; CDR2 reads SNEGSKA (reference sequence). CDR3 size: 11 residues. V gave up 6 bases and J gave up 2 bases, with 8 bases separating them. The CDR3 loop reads CSATGPYEQYF. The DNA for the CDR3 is TGCAGTGCCACAGGGCCCTACGAGCAGTACTTC.

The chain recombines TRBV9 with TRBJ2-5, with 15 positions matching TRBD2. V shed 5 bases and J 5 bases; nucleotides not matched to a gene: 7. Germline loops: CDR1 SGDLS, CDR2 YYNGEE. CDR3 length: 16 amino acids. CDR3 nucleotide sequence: TGTGCCAGCAGTCCGGGACTAGCGGGAGGAACGGAGACCCAGTACTTC. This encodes CASSPGLAGGTETQYF.

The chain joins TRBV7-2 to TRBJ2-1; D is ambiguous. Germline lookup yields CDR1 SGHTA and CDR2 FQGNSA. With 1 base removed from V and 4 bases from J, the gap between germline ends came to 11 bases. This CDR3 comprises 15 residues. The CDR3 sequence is CASSLVRGGYNEQFF. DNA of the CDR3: TGTGCCAGCAGCTTAGTCCGAGGTGGATACAATGAGCAGTTCTTC.

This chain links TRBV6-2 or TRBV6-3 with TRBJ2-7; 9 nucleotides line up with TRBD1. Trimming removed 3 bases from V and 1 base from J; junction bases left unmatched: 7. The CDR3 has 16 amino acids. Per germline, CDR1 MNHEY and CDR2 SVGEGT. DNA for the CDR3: TGTGCCAGCAGTTATCCCATGGGACAGGGTTCCTACGAGCAGTACTTC. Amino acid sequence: CASSYPMGQGSYEQYF.

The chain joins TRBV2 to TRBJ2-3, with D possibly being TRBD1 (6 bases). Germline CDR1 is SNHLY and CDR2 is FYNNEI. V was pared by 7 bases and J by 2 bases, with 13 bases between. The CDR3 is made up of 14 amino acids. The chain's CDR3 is CASNLDRFTDTQYF. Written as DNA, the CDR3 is TGTGCCAGCAACTTGGACAGATTCACAGATACGCAGTATTTT. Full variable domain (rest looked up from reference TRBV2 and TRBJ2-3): EPEVTQTPSHQVTQMGQEVILRCVPISNHLYFYWYRQILGQKVEFLVSFYNNEISEKSEIFDDQFSVERPDGSNFTLKIRSTKLEDSAMYFCASNLDRFTDTQYFGPGTRLTVL.

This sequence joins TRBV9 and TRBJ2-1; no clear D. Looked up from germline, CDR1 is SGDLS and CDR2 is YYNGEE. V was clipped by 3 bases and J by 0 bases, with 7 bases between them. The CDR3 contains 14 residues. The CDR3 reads CASSASASYNEQFF. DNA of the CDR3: TGTGCCAGCAGCGCCTCGGCCTCCTACAATGAGCAGTTCTTC.

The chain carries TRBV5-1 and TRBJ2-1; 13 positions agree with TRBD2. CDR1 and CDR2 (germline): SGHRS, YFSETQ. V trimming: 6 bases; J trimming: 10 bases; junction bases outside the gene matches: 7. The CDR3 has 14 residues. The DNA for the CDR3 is TGCGCCAGCATCAAACTAGCGGGGGGGCGAGAGCAGTTCTTC. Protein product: CASIKLAGGREQFF.